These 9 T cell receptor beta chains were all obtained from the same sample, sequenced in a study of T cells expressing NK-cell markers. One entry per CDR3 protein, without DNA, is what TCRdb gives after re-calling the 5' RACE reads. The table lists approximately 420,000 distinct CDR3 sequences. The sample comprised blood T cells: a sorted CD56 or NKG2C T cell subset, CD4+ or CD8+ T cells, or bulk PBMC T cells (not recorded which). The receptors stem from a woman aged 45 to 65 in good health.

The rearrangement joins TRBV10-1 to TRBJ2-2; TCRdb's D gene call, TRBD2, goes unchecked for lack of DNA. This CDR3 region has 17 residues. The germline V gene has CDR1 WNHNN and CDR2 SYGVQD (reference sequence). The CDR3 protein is CASSKGGLADSTGELFF.

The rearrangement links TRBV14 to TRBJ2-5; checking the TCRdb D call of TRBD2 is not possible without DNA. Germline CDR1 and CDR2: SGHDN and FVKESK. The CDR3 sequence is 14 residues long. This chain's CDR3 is CASSRKAAQETQYF.

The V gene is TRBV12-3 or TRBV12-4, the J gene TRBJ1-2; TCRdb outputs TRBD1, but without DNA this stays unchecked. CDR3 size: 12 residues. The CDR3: CASRKWGNGYTF.

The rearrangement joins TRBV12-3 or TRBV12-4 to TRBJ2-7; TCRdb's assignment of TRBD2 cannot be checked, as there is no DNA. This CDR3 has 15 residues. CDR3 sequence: CASSWSAGEAYEQYF.

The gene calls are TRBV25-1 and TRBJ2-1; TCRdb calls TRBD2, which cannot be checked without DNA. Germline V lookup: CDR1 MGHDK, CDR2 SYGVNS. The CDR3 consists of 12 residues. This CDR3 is CASIGGRYEQFF.

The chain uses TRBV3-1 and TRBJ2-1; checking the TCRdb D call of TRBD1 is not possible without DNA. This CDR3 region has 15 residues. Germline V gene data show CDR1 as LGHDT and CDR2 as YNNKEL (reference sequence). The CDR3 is CASSQDGGTDNEQFF.

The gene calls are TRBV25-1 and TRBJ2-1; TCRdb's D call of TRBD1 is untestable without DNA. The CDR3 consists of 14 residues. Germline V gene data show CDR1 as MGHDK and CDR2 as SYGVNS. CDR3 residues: CASSEYSGGNEQFF.

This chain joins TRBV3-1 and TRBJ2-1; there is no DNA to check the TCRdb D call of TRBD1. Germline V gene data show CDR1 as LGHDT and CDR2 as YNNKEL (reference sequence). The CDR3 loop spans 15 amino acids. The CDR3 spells CASSQVLASGGEQFF.

CDR3 residues: CASSISQANTEAFF. This chain links TRBV12-3 or TRBV12-4 with TRBJ1-1. This CDR3 has 14 residues.